These 6 T cell receptor beta chains were all obtained from the same sample, sequenced in a study of OX40 agonist ivuxolimab in advanced cancers. TCRdb's copy holds only in-frame clones and misses some; the assay was immunoSEQ multiplex PCR. The sample yields more than 70,000 clones, roughly 90% seen once. Here the sequenced sample was CD4+ or CD8+ T cells sorted from blood, taken in a trial of the OX40 agonist ivuxolimab. These receptors were collected from an adult with an advanced solid tumor such as melanoma, head and neck, liver or kidney cancer.

The chain couples TRBV7-7 to TRBJ2-1; TRBD2 aligns across 10 bases. Unmatched junction bases numbered 7, after V lost 4 bases and J lost 4 bases. The CDR3 has 16 amino acids. Germline assignment: CDR1 SSHAT and CDR2 FNYEAQ (reference sequence). The CDR3, as DNA: TGTGCCAGCAGCTCATCGACTAGCGGGCCATACAATGAGCAGTTCTTC. Its protein product is CASSSSTSGPYNEQFF.

The chain employs TRBV4-3 and TRBJ2-2; maybe TRBD2 (5 bases). The V gene's germline CDR1 is LGHNA and CDR2 YSLEER. This CDR3 is built from 16 residues. Trimming stripped 2 bases from V and 3 bases from J, with 13 bases between. The CDR3 reads CASSQSGQLDTGELFF. The CDR3 DNA reads TGCGCCAGCAGCCAAAGCGGCCAACTAGACACCGGGGAGCTGTTTTTT.

The chain carries TRBV6-4 and TRBJ1-3; D possibly corresponds to TRBD1 (5 bases). The CDR3 runs to 16 residues. Deletions cut 2 bases from V and 3 bases from J, with 14 bases between. Germline CDR1 is MRHNA and CDR2 is SNTAGT. CDR3 nucleotide sequence: TGTGCCAGCAGTGACACGGGGGTCATAGGTGGAAACACCATATATTTT. Amino acids: CASSDTGVIGGNTIYF.

The chain couples TRBV5-1 to TRBJ2-6; D is ambiguous. The CDR3 length is 15 residues. Germline V gene lookup returns CDR1 SGHRS and CDR2 YFSETQ. With 1 base removed from V and 0 bases from J, the gap between germline ends came to 5 bases. The DNA for the CDR3 is TGCGCCAGCAGCTTGACGGCCTCTGGGGCCAACGTCCTGACTTTC. As protein: CASSLTASGANVLTF.

This chain connects TRBV7-2 to TRBJ2-1; TRBD2 might be the D (5 bases). The CDR3 has 16 residues. Germline-derived CDR1 and CDR2 are SGHTA and FQGNSA. V lost 5 bases to trimming and J lost 3 bases, with 17 bases between them. The CDR3 nucleotides are TGTGCCAGCAGCCCCTTCGCGGGCGGCATCTACAATGAGCAGTTCTTC. Translation gives CASSPFAGGIYNEQFF.

V is TRBV6-5 and J is TRBJ1-2; D is unresolved. Trimming shortened V by 6 bases and J by 3 bases, and 11 bases separated the two germline ends. This CDR3 has 13 amino acids. Germline values: CDR1 MNHEY, CDR2 SVGAGI. The CDR3 DNA reads as TGTGCCAGCAGCGAGAGGCCGGACTATGGCTACACCTTC. This codes for CASSERPDYGYTF.